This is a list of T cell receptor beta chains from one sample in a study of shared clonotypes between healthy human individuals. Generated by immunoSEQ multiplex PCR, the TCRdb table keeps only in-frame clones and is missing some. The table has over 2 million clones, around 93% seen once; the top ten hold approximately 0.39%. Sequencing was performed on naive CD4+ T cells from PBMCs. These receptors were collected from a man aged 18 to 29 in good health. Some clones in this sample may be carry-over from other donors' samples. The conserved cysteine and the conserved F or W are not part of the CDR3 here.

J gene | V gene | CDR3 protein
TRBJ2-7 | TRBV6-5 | ASSYSQLGEQY
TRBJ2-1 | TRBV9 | ASSATGLSYNEQF
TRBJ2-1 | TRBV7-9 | ASSLAGGRYNEQF
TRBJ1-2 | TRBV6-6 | ASSLRWGYT
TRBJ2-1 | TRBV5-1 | ASEKQGGGNNEQF
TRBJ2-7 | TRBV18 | ASSQLGSYEQY
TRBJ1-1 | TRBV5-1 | ASSLGGRTQEAF
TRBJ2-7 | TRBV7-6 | ASSLGRVPYEQY
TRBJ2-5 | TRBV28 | ASSLGQGGETQY
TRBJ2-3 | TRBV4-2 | ASSQVSSGGTDTQY
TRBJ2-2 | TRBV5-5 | ASSPYSDTGELF